The 12 T cell receptor beta chains listed next were all sequenced from one sample in a study of T cells after yellow fever vaccination. One entry per CDR3 protein results from TCRdb running MiXCR on the 5' RACE reads. The sample carries about 320,000 distinct CDR3 sequences, about 4.5% recorded once. Sample: PBMCs, taken 15 days after the yellow fever booster vaccination. All receptors derive from a man aged 18 to 35 who received the YFV17D yellow fever vaccine.

This clonotype was seen more than once but under ten times. The V and J genes are TRBV28 and TRBJ2-7; D is unresolved. With 3 bases removed from V and 4 bases from J, the gap between germline ends came to 16 bases. Germline CDR1 and CDR2: MDHEN and SYDVKM. CDR3 length: 15 amino acids. DNA for the CDR3: TGTGCCAGCAGTTTGATAGGCCGGCCAATTTACGAGCAGTACGTC. This encodes CASSLIGRPIYEQYV.

The chain carries TRBV4-2 and TRBJ2-5; no definite D call. Germline assignment: CDR1 LGHNA and CDR2 YNFKEQ. CDR3 size: 11 residues. The V and J ends lost 3 bases and 4 bases respectively, with 3 bases between them. The CDR3 nucleotides read TGTGCCAGCAGCCATCGAGAGACCCAGTACTTC. This translates into CASSHRETQYF.

This sequence joins TRBV7-2 and TRBJ2-3; 11 bases line up with TRBD2. The CDR3 loop spans 15 amino acids. Germline V gene lookup returns CDR1 SGHTA and CDR2 FQGNSA. V lost 3 bases to trimming and J lost 6 bases; unmatched junction nucleotides: 5. CDR3 region: CASSFMTSGEDTQYF. CDR3 in DNA: TGTGCCAGCAGCTTTATGACTAGCGGGGAGGATACGCAGTATTTT.

This clonotype occurred many times. For the CDR3, the DNA is TGTGCCAGCGCACTAGCGGGAACAGATACGCAGTATTTT. As protein: CASALAGTDTQYF. The chain carries TRBV11-2 and TRBJ2-3, with 10 bases lining up with TRBD2. The CDR3 consists of 13 residues. The ends lost 8 bases at V and 3 bases at J; junction bases unmatched: 2. Germline V gene sequence: CDR1 SGHAT, CDR2 FQNNGV.

This chain connects TRBV4-3 to TRBJ1-5; D not resolved. Trimming took off 0 bases at V and 1 base at J, with 7 bases between the two ends. The CDR3 contains 15 residues. Germline V gene sequence: CDR1 LGHNA, CDR2 YSLEER. CDR3 sequence reads: CASSQDRRSNQPQHF. In DNA form, the CDR3 reads TGCGCCAGCAGCCAAGACCGGCGGAGCAATCAGCCCCAGCATTTT.

This rearrangement joins TRBV6-5 to TRBJ2-7; tentatively, D is TRBD1 (5 bases). The ends were cut back, 2 bases at V and 4 bases at J, with 15 bases in the middle. The CDR3 covers 15 residues. Germline CDR1 MNHEY, CDR2 SVGAGI. DNA of the CDR3: TGTGCCAGCAGTTACCTCATGGACGGACAATACGAGCAGTACTTC. It encodes CASSYLMDGQYEQYF.

The sample holds many counts of this clonotype. The V and J genes are TRBV6-6 and TRBJ2-1; D is undetermined. CDR3 length: 13 residues. Germline values: CDR1 MNHNY, CDR2 SVGAGI (reference sequence). Trimming removed 0 bases at V and 9 bases at J, with 9 bases between. DNA for the CDR3: TGTGCCAGCAGTTACTCTGTGTCCGGTGAGCAGTTCTTC. Its translation: CASSYSVSGEQFF.

This clonotype was detected a few times. The chain links TRBV5-1 to TRBJ2-3; D is unresolved. CDR1 is SGHRS, CDR2 YFSETQ, per germline. Deletions cut 0 bases from V and 2 bases from J, with 7 bases between. This CDR3 contains 14 residues. The CDR3 DNA reads as TGCGCCAGCAGCTTGGACGGGCTCACAGATACGCAGTATTTT. Protein: CASSLDGLTDTQYF.

This clonotype occurred many times. The chain has TRBV20-1 and TRBJ2-7; D is unclear. In germline, CDR1 is DFQATT, CDR2 SNEGSKA (reference sequence). The CDR3 sequence is 13 residues long. The V gene lost 0 bases and the J gene lost 0 bases, with 6 bases spanning the gap. The CDR3: CSARDVGSYEQYF. The DNA for the CDR3 is TGCAGTGCTAGAGATGTAGGCTCCTACGAGCAGTACTTC.

The chain is built from TRBV7-8 and TRBJ2-1, with 10 bases lining up with TRBD1. V was clipped by 6 bases and J by 5 bases; unmatched bases: 7. The CDR3 spans 15 residues. The germline CDR1 and CDR2 sequences are SGHVS and FQNEAQ. For the CDR3, the DNA is TGTGCCAGCAGGTCACCGGGACAGGGGAACAATGAGCAGTTCTTC. Protein: CASRSPGQGNNEQFF.

The genes are TRBV10-3 and TRBJ1-1, with D perhaps matching TRBD1 (5 bases). The CDR3 sequence is 12 residues long. In germline, CDR1 is ENHRY, CDR2 SYGVKD. The V end lost 8 bases, the J end lost 1 base, and 8 bases lay between the germline ends. This CDR3 is CAIRGGNTEAFF. The CDR3 nucleotides are TGTGCCATCCGCGGGGGGAACACTGAAGCTTTCTTT.

The rearrangement joins TRBV7-9 to TRBJ1-4, with D hard to call. CDR1 and CDR2 (germline): SEHNR, FQNEAQ (reference sequence). The CDR3 is 12 residues long. V was shortened by 6 bases and J by 5 bases, with 7 bases between the two germline ends. Written as DNA, the CDR3 is TGTGCCAGCAGATTACAAAATGAAAAACTGTTTTTT. This encodes CASRLQNEKLFF.